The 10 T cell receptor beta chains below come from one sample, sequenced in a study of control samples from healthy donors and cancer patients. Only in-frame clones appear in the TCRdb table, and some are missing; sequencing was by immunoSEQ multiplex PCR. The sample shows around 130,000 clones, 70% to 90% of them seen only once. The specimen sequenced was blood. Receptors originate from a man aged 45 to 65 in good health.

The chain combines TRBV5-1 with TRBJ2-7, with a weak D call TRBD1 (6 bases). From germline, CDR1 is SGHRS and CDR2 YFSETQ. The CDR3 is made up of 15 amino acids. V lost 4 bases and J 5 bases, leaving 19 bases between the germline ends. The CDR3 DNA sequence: TGCGCCAGCAGCGATCGCGTCGGACAGCACAACGAGCAGTACTTC. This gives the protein CASSDRVGQHNEQYF.

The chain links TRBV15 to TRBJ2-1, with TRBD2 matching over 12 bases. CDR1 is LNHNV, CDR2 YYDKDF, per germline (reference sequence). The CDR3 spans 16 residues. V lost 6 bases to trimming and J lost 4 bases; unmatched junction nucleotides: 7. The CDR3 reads CATRRTSGAEYNEQFF. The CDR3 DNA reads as TGTGCCACCAGGAGGACTAGCGGGGCTGAGTACAATGAGCAGTTCTTC.

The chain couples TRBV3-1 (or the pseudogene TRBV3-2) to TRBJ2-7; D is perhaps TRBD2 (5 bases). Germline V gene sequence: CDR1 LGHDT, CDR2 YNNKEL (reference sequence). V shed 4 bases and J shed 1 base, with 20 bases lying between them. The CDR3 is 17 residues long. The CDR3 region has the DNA TGTGCCAGCAGCCGCACGGGGATGGCATATCAATCCTACGAGCAGTACTTC. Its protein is CASSRTGMAYQSYEQYF.

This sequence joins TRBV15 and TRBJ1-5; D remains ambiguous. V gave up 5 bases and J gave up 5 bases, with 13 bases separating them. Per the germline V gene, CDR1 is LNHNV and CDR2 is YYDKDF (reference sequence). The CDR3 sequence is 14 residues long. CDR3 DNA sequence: TGTGCCACCAGCGTAGGCGGGAGAGATCAGCCCCAGCATTTT. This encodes CATSVGGRDQPQHF.

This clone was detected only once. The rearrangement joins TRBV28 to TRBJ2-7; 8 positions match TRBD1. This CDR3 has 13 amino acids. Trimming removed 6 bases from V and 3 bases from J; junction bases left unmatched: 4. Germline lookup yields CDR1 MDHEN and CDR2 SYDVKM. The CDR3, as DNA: TGTGCCAGCAGCTCCGGACAGGGCTACGAGCAGTACTTC. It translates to CASSSGQGYEQYF.

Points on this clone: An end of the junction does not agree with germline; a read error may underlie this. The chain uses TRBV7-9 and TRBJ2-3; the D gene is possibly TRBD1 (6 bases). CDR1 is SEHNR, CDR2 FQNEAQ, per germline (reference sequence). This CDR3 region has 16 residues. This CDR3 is CASSLAFGSGADTQYF. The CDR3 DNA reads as TGTGCCAGCAGCCTAGCTTTTGGCTCAGGGGCAGATACGCAGTATTTT.

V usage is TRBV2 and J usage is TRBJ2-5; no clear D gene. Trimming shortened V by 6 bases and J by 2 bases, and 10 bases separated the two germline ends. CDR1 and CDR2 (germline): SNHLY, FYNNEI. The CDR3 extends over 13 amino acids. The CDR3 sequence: CASSPLGQETQYF. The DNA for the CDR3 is TGTGCCAGCAGCCCCCTAGGGCAAGAGACCCAGTACTTC.

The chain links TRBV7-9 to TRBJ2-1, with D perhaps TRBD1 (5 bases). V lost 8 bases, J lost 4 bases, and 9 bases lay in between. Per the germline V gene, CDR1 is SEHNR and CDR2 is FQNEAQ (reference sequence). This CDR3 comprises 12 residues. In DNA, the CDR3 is TGTGCCAGCGGGGCAGAATACAATGAGCAGTTCTTC. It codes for CASGAEYNEQFF.

DNA for the CDR3: TGTGCCAGCAGTTTATTCTCCTACGAGCAGTACTTC. Its protein product is CASSLFSYEQYF. J is TRBJ2-7 and V is TRBV28; D unresolved. The CDR3 covers 12 residues. The germline V and J ends were trimmed by 1 base and 0 bases, with 1 base remaining between them. Per germline, CDR1 MDHEN and CDR2 SYDVKM.

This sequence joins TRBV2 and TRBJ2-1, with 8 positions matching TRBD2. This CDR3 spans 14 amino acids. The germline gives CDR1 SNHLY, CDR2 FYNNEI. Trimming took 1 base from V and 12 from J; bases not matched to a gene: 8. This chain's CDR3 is CASSEGRGANGQFF. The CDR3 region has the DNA TGTGCCAGCAGTGAAGGGCGGGGGGCCAACGGGCAGTTCTTC.